This TCR beta chain appears in the sequencing data of a study of identical twins. About this clonotype: Its antigen is as yet unknown.

Study-wide results and caveats: Among monozygotic twins, out-of-frame TCR alpha sharing exceeded what models predicted.

TCRdb used MiXCR to reprocess the 5' RACE reads, holding one entry per CDR3 protein. Among about 330,000 distinct CDR3 sequences, over 9% were seen once, and the ten largest hold around 7.2%. The CDR3 length is 14 residues. Trimming cost V 3 bases and J 2 bases, with 12 bases left between them. The V gene's germline CDR1 is SGHRS and CDR2 YFSETQ. In addition, the sample was reused for a study of yellow fever vaccine responses in identical twins.

The origin of this receptor is a woman aged 18 to 35 in good health. Sequencing input: CD8+ T cells sorted from blood. The chain combines TRBV5-1 with TRBJ2-7; D tentatively reads TRBD1 or TRBD2 (6 bases each). The CDR3 loop reads CASSSGDKPYEQYF. The CDR3 DNA sequence: TGCGCCAGCAGCTCGGGGGACAAACCCTACGAGCAGTACTTC.